The 12 T cell receptor beta chains given below trace back to one sample, sequenced in a study of regulatory T cells in long-lasting Graves disease. Documented time point: persistent/refractory GD, antithyroid drugs over 5 years with positive TRAb. Scientists built the TCR library using RNA that was extracted from PBMCs. Construction of the TCR beta libraries employed iRepertoire HTBI primers in conjunction with Arm-PCR of CDR3 regions. TCRdb analysed the multiplex PCR reads with MiXCR anew, one entry per CDR3 protein. Here the sample spans about 290,000 distinct CDR3 sequences, 22% being singletons. The source material was peripheral blood mononuclear cells (PBMCs), sampled when the disease was refractory, from a patient treated with antithyroid drugs. The receptor set was obtained from a female donor with Graves disease.

V is TRBV20-1 and J is TRBJ2-1; D may be TRBD2 (6 bases). Looked up from germline, CDR1 is DFQATT and CDR2 is SNEGSKA (reference sequence). The length of the CDR3 is 14 residues. Trimming took off 3 bases at V and 2 bases at J, with 11 bases between the two ends. The CDR3 DNA sequence: TGCAGTGCTAGCACGGGAGCCCCCTACAATGAGCAGTTCTTC. Translation gives CSASTGAPYNEQFF.

This chain links TRBV27 with TRBJ2-5; TRBD1 aligns across 10 bases. Germline-derived CDR1 and CDR2 are MNHEY and SMNVEV (reference sequence). Trimming cost V 7 bases and J 0 bases; bases outside gene matches: 5. This CDR3 region has 15 residues. The CDR3 coding sequence is TGTGCCAGCAAACCGGGACAGGGGTACCAAGAGACCCAGTACTTC. Translated, it gives CASKPGQGYQETQYF.

The chain links TRBV7-9 to TRBJ1-1; 8 bases are shared with TRBD1. The V gene end was trimmed by 5 bases and the J gene end by 6 bases; junction bases not matched to a gene: 5. This CDR3 is 13 amino acids long. Germline lookup yields CDR1 SEHNR and CDR2 FQNEAQ (reference sequence). In DNA form, the CDR3 reads TGTGCCAGCAGCAAAGGACAGGGATCTGAAGCTTTCTTT. Amino acids: CASSKGQGSEAFF.

In its sample, this clonotype was seen a few times. This rearrangement joins TRBV9 to TRBJ1-1; D gene ambiguous. The CDR3 is made up of 13 amino acids. Germline values: CDR1 SGDLS, CDR2 YYNGEE. V was clipped by 7 bases and J by 6 bases, with 16 bases between them. CDR3 DNA sequence: TGTGCCAGCGGTCCACCGACCGATTCTGAAGCTTTCTTT. Translation gives CASGPPTDSEAFF.

There are a few counts of this clonotype. The chain joins TRBV29-1 to TRBJ2-7; perhaps TRBD1 as D (5 bases). With 6 bases removed from V and 3 bases from J, the gap between germline ends came to 12 bases. The CDR3 is 12 residues long. Germline lookup yields CDR1 SQVTM and CDR2 ANQGSEA. CDR3 region: CSVTTGSYEQYF. The CDR3 DNA reads TGCAGCGTGACCACAGGTAGCTACGAGCAGTACTTC.

This clonotype was seen a handful of times. This chain joins TRBV5-1 and TRBJ2-7, with TRBD2 matching 7 bases. Germline V gene data show CDR1 as SGHRS and CDR2 as YFSETQ. The CDR3 loop spans 14 amino acids. V lost 4 bases and J lost 2; bases outside the gene matches: 6. CDR3 protein: CASSAGLGTYEQYF. CDR3 nucleotides: TGCGCCAGCAGCGCCGGACTAGGGACCTACGAGCAGTACTTC. The whole variable domain, filled in from reference TRBV5-1 and TRBJ2-7, reads KAGVTQTPRYLIKTRGQQVTLSCSPISGHRSVSWYQQTPGQGLQFLFEYFSETQRNKGNFPGRFSGRQFSNSRSEMNVSTLELGDSALYLCASSAGLGTYEQYFGPGTRLTVT.

This clonotype was counted at least ten times. DNA of the CDR3: TGTGCCAGCAGATTAACCGGACACACCTACGAGCAGTACTTC. The encoded protein is CASRLTGHTYEQYF. The gene calls are TRBV28 and TRBJ2-7; D possibly corresponds to TRBD1 (5 bases). The CDR3 extends over 14 amino acids. V was trimmed by 6 bases and J by 2 bases, leaving 14 bases between them. Germline CDR1 MDHEN, CDR2 SYDVKM.

This chain uses TRBV19 with TRBJ2-2; D remains ambiguous. The CDR3 is made up of 14 amino acids. The ends were cut back, 6 bases at V and 0 bases at J, with 8 bases in the middle. From germline, CDR1 is LNHDA and CDR2 SQIVND (reference sequence). CDR3 amino acids: CASRKLANTGELFF. In DNA form, the CDR3 reads TGTGCCAGTAGAAAACTCGCGAACACCGGGGAGCTGTTTTTT. Together with reference TRBV19 and TRBJ2-2, the CDR3 gives the full variable domain: DGGITQSPKYLFRKEGQNVTLSCEQNLNHDAMYWYRQDPGQGLRLIYYSQIVNDFQKGDIAEGYSVSREKKESFPLTVTSAQKNPTAFYLCASRKLANTGELFFGEGSRLTVL.

This clonotype was detected ten times or more. The V gene is TRBV20-1, the J gene TRBJ1-2; D is unresolved. The CDR3 loop spans 11 amino acids. V was clipped by 5 bases and J by 7 bases, with 11 bases between them. CDR1 and CDR2 from the germline V gene are DFQATT and SNEGSKA (reference sequence). The CDR3 spells CSASHSGGYTF. CDR3 DNA sequence: TGCAGTGCTTCCCATTCGGGTGGCTACACCTTC.

This clonotype has ten or more counts. The V gene is TRBV9, the J gene TRBJ2-2; tentatively, D is TRBD2 (5 bases). CDR1 and CDR2 (germline): SGDLS, YYNGEE. This CDR3 comprises 14 residues. Deletions cut 2 bases from V and 4 bases from J, with 9 bases between. The CDR3 sequence: CASSVTAGTGELFF. The CDR3 region has the DNA TGTGCCAGCAGCGTGACTGCGGGCACCGGGGAGCTGTTTTTT.

A remark on this clonotype: Germline is not matched at one junction end, which may reflect a read error. The chain links TRBV20-1 to TRBJ1-1; possible D gene TRBD1, 5 bases. CDR3 size: 12 residues. Germline V gives CDR1 DFQATT, CDR2 SNEGSKA (reference sequence). The CDR3 region is CGARSRDTEAFF. The CDR3 nucleotides read TGCGGTGCTAGGTCCAGGGACACTGAAGCTTTCTTT.

Comments on this clonotype: One end of the junction does not line up with germline, which may come from a read error. CDR3 in amino acids: CASSLGAALLLHF. The CDR3 nucleotides are TGTGCCAGCAGTTTGGGCGCGGCTCTTCTACTACACTTC. The chain employs TRBV27 and TRBJ2-7; D not resolved. The length of the CDR3 is 13 residues. Per germline, CDR1 MNHEY and CDR2 SMNVEV (reference sequence).